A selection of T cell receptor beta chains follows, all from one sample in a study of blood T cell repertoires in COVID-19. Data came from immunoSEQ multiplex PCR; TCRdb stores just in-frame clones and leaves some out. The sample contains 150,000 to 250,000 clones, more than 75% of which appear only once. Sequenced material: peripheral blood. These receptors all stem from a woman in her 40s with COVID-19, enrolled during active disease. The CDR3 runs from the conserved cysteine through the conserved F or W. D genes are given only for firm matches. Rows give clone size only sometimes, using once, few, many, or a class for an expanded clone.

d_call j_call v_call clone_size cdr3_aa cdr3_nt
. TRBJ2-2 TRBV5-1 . CASRTRESGELFF TGCGCCAGCAGGACCCGGGAATCCGGGGAGCTGTTTTTT
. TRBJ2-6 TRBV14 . CASSQKRTDSSGANVLTF TGTGCCAGCAGCCAAAAAAGGACCGACAGCTCTGGGGCCAACGTCCTGACTTTC
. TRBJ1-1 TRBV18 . CASSPGRDTEAFF TGTGCCAGCTCACCGGGGAGGGACACTGAAGCTTTCTTT
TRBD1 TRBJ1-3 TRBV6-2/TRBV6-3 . CASSPGTGGNTIYF TGTGCCAGCAGTCCCGGGACAGGGGGAAACACCATATATTTT
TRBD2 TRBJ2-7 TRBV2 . CASRTLAESSYEQYF TGTGCCAGCAGAACACTAGCGGAAAGCTCCTACGAGCAGTACTTC
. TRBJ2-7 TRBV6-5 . CASTDASQGTYEQYF TGTGCCAGCACCGACGCGTCACAGGGAACCTACGAGCAGTACTTC
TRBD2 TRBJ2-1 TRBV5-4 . CASTGRGAYNEQFF TGTGCCAGCACGGGGCGGGGGGCCTACAATGAGCAGTTCTTC
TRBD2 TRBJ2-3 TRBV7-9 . CASSLDTLGEGDTQYF TGTGCCAGCAGCTTAGATACCCTAGGGGAGGGAGATACGCAGTATTTT
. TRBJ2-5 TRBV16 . CASSQFQRTQETQYF TGTGCCAGCAGCCAATTCCAGCGAACTCAAGAGACCCAGTACTTC
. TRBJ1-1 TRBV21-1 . CASSKAQTAMNTEAFF TGTGCCAGCAGCAAAGCACAGACAGCCATGAACACTGAAGCTTTCTTT
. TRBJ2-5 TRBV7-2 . CASSSGQLKETQYF TGTGCCAGCAGCTCCGGACAGCTGAAGGAGACCCAGTACTTC
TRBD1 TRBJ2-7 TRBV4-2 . CASSLALGGQTYEQYF TGTGCCAGCAGCCTTGCCCTAGGGGGACAGACCTACGAGCAGTACTTC
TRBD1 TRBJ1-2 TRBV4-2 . CASSQARTGLTPNYGYTF TGTGCCAGCAGCCAGGCTCGGACAGGGTTAACCCCTAACTATGGCTACACCTTC
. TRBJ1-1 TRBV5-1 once CASSLWGLSTEAFF TGCGCCAGCAGCTTATGGGGGCTGAGCACTGAAGCTTTCTTT
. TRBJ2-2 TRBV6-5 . CASSFLGGAGELFF TGTGCCAGCAGTTTCCTAGGGGGGGCCGGGGAGCTGTTTTTT